One and the same sample provided the 25 T cell receptor beta chains below, sequenced in a study of blood T cell repertoires in COVID-19. TCRdb keeps only in-frame clones here, not all; method: immunoSEQ multiplex PCR. The sample includes around 310,000 clones, almost 90% of them seen just once. Specimen: peripheral blood. These receptors were collected from a woman in her thirties or forties with COVID-19, enrolled during active disease.

As DNA, the CDR3 is TGTGCCAGCAGCCAATCCTCCTACGAGCAGTACTTC. Protein: CASSQSSYEQYF. The chain uses TRBV7-2 and TRBJ2-7, with D hard to call. The CDR3 loop spans 12 amino acids. Germline CDR1 is SGHTA and CDR2 is FQGNSA. Trimming left V 5 bases short and J 0 bases short, with 5 bases between. The variable domain in full, completed from reference TRBV7-2 and TRBJ2-7, reads GAGVSQSPSNKVTEKGKDVELRCDPISGHTALYWYRQSLGQGLEFLIYFQGNSAPDKSGLPSDRFSAERTGGSVSTLTIQRTQQEDSAVYLCASSQSSYEQYFGPGTRLTVT.

The gene calls are TRBV28 and TRBJ1-5; D not resolved. The CDR3 covers 11 residues. The ends were cut back, 5 bases at V and 10 bases at J, with 9 bases in the middle. The germline gives CDR1 MDHEN, CDR2 SYDVKM. The CDR3 bases are TGTGCCAGCAGTAATCGGAGTCCCCAGCATTTT. As protein: CASSNRSPQHF.

The rearrangement links TRBV5-1 to TRBJ1-1; D gene uncertain. The germline CDR1 and CDR2 sequences are SGHRS and YFSETQ. V was pared by 4 bases and J by 1 base, with 11 bases between. The CDR3 totals 14 residues. The CDR3 spells CASSTNQANTEAFF. The CDR3 DNA sequence: TGCGCCAGCAGCACGAATCAGGCGAACACTGAAGCTTTCTTT.

V usage is TRBV5-1 and J usage is TRBJ2-3, with D possibly matching TRBD2 (5 bases). The germline gives CDR1 SGHRS, CDR2 YFSETQ. V shed 7 bases and J shed 2 bases, with 11 bases lying between them. The CDR3 has 13 amino acids. CDR3 amino acids: CASHGEITDTQYF. Here the CDR3 DNA reads TGCGCCAGCCACGGGGAAATCACAGATACGCAGTATTTT.

This sequence joins TRBV21-1 and TRBJ2-5; the table's D call TRBD1 went unverified against the DNA. TRBV21-1 is shown as a pseudogene. This CDR3 contains 15 residues. The CDR3 loop reads CASSKVDRGGETQYF. The DNA of the CDR3 is TGTGCCAGCAGCAAAGTAGACAGGGGTGGAGAGACCCAGTACTTC.

The V call is TRBV20-1, the J call TRBJ2-1, with a weak D call TRBD2 (5 bases). The CDR3 extends over 11 amino acids. Germline-derived CDR1 and CDR2 are DFQATT and SNEGSKA (reference sequence). Here the CDR3 DNA reads TGCAGCCCTGGAGGCGGGAATGAGCAGTTCTTC. It translates to CSPGGGNEQFF.

The rearrangement joins TRBV5-1 to TRBJ1-1; no reliable D call. The CDR3 length is 16 residues. Trimming pared 0 bases from V and 3 bases from J, leaving 15 bases between. CDR1 and CDR2 from the germline V gene are SGHRS and YFSETQ. The DNA for the CDR3 is TGCGCCAGCAGCTTGGGTCAGGCGACCCTTGACACTGAAGCTTTCTTT. Residues: CASSLGQATLDTEAFF.

J is TRBJ1-1 and V is TRBV6-2 or TRBV6-3; the D gene is possibly TRBD1 (6 bases). Per the germline V gene, CDR1 is MNHEY and CDR2 is SVGEGT. V lost 6 bases to trimming and J lost 1 base, with 15 bases between them. CDR3 length: 15 amino acids. CDR3 DNA: TGTGCCAGCAGCCTTCAGACAGGAACGAACACTGAAGCTTTCTTT. Translated, it gives CASSLQTGTNTEAFF.

This clone was found once. The CDR3 is CAWSVESLYYGYTF. CDR3 DNA: TGTGCCTGGAGTGTAGAGTCACTCTACTATGGCTACACCTTC. This chain connects TRBV30 to TRBJ1-2; D gene unclear. The CDR3 spans 14 residues. The V end was cut by 0 bases, the J end by 3 bases, with 11 bases between. Germline V gives CDR1 GTSNPN, CDR2 SVGIG (reference sequence).

This clone was seen once. The chain combines TRBV6-1 with TRBJ2-7; perhaps TRBD1 as D (6 bases). Germline loops: CDR1 MNHNS, CDR2 SASEGT. The V end was cut by 3 bases, the J end by 3 bases, with 9 bases between. The CDR3 contains 13 residues. The CDR3 bases are TGTGCCAGCAGTGATCGACAGGTCTACGAGCAGTACTTC. Its translation: CASSDRQVYEQYF.

V usage is TRBV5-1 and J usage is TRBJ2-2, with D unclear. Trimming removed 4 bases at V and 4 bases at J, with 11 bases between. CDR3 length: 14 residues. Per germline, CDR1 SGHRS and CDR2 YFSETQ. The CDR3 protein is CASSVNPVTGELFF. DNA of the CDR3: TGCGCCAGCAGCGTAAATCCTGTCACCGGGGAGCTGTTTTTT. Combining the CDR3 with reference TRBV5-1 and TRBJ2-2 gives the whole variable domain KAGVTQTPRYLIKTRGQQVTLSCSPISGHRSVSWYQQTPGQGLQFLFEYFSETQRNKGNFPGRFSGRQFSNSRSEMNVSTLELGDSALYLCASSVNPVTGELFFGEGSRLTVL.

This chain connects TRBV6-2 or TRBV6-3 to TRBJ2-7; 8 nucleotides line up with TRBD1. J lost 1 base, V lost 2 bases, and 4 bases had no gene match. CDR1 and CDR2 (germline): MNHEY, SVGEGT. There are 15 residues in the CDR3. The CDR3 bases are TGTGCCAGCAGTTACACAGGGGGGCTATCCTACGAGCAGTACTTC. Amino acids: CASSYTGGLSYEQYF.

This chain links TRBV7-9 with TRBJ2-5; 9 bases line up with TRBD1. Germline V gene data show CDR1 as SEHNR and CDR2 as FQNEAQ (reference sequence). The CDR3 is 13 residues long. The V segment lost 5 bases and the J segment 3 bases; nucleotides outside the gene matches: 1. The CDR3 DNA sequence: TGTGCCAGCAGCCGGGACAGGGAAGAGACCCAGTACTTC. Translation gives CASSRDREETQYF.

This clone was recorded once. The rearrangement joins TRBV5-1 to TRBJ2-5, with 9 bases identical to TRBD2. The length of the CDR3 is 15 residues. Trimming removed 4 bases from V and 5 bases from J; junction bases left unmatched: 9. Germline CDR1 and CDR2: SGHRS and YFSETQ. The DNA for the CDR3 is TGCGCCAGCAGCAAACTAGCGGGCACGTCGGAGACCCAGTACTTC. It yields the protein CASSKLAGTSETQYF.

This chain uses TRBV19 with TRBJ2-2; 8 bases are a match to TRBD1. Unmatched junction bases numbered 7, after V lost 7 bases and J lost 0 bases. The CDR3 covers 16 residues. Germline CDR1 is LNHDA and CDR2 is SQIVND (reference sequence). The CDR3, as DNA: TGTGCCAGTATGCCCAGGGGGCGGTCGAACACCGGGGAGCTGTTTTTT. Translating it yields CASMPRGRSNTGELFF.

The gene calls are TRBV24-1 and TRBJ2-3; 10 bases match TRBD2. Germline-derived CDR1 and CDR2 are KGHDR and SFDVKD. CDR3 size: 16 residues. V was clipped by 5 bases and J by 7 bases; unmatched bases: 11. This CDR3 reads CATSGLKSGGAYTQYF. The CDR3 nucleotides read TGTGCCACCAGTGGTCTTAAAAGCGGGGGGGCATATACGCAGTATTTT.

This clone has only one observation. The chain combines TRBV3-1 (or the pseudogene TRBV3-2) with TRBJ2-1, with D possibly TRBD2 on 5 matching bases. The CDR3 is 16 residues long. Germline values: CDR1 LGHDT, CDR2 YNNKEL (reference sequence). Trimming removed 0 bases at V and 5 bases at J, with 14 bases between. CDR3 protein: CASSQDVGRSNNEQFF. Here the CDR3 DNA reads TGTGCCAGCAGCCAAGATGTTGGGAGATCGAACAATGAGCAGTTCTTC.

The rearrangement uses TRBV4-3 and TRBJ1-1, with D unclear. The CDR3 runs 14 residues. V was cut by 4 bases and J by 1 base, with 10 bases left in between. Germline CDR1 and CDR2: LGHNA and YSLEER. CDR3 protein: CASSRSLQNTEAFF. In nucleotides, the CDR3 is TGCGCCAGCAGCCGAAGTTTACAGAACACTGAAGCTTTCTTT.

The chain recombines TRBV28 with TRBJ1-5, with 7 bases fitting TRBD1. The CDR3 is made up of 20 amino acids. Per germline, CDR1 MDHEN and CDR2 SYDVKM. J lost 0 bases, V lost 6 bases, and 20 bases had no gene match. CDR3 sequence (DNA): TGTGCCAGCAGAAATGGGGTAATAGGGACAGAATTATATAGCAATCAGCCCCAGCATTTT. It encodes CASRNGVIGTELYSNQPQHF.

The rearrangement links TRBV12-3 or TRBV12-4 to TRBJ1-2; TRBD1 matches at 7 bases. The CDR3 loop spans 13 amino acids. The trim removed 7 bases at V and 3 bases at J, leaving 5 bases unmatched. CDR3 DNA sequence: TGTGCCAGCACCCCAACAGGGGACTATGGCTACACCTTC. Protein product: CASTPTGDYGYTF.

V and J are TRBV28 and TRBJ1-1; 7 bases align to TRBD1. V shed 6 bases, J shed 0 bases, and the junction held 4 bases outside the gene matches. Germline V lookup: CDR1 MDHEN, CDR2 SYDVKM. This CDR3 has 14 residues. CDR3 loop: CASSLGGMNTEAFF. The CDR3 coding sequence is TGTGCCAGCAGCCTAGGGGGCATGAACACTGAAGCTTTCTTT.

The chain has TRBV15 and TRBJ2-7; possibly TRBD2 for D (6 bases). The germline gives CDR1 LNHNV, CDR2 YYDKDF (reference sequence). Trimming removed 5 bases from V and 3 bases from J, with 11 bases in between. The CDR3 contains 13 residues. This chain's CDR3 is CATSAGPNYEQYF. CDR3 nucleotide sequence: TGTGCCACCAGCGCGGGACCCAACTACGAGCAGTACTTC.

The J gene is TRBJ1-1, the V gene TRBV7-2; D unresolved. V lost 5 bases and J lost 5, with 12 bases in between. The CDR3 has 13 amino acids. Germline loops: CDR1 SGHTA, CDR2 FQGNSA. The CDR3 loop reads CASSNSRGTEAFF. Written as DNA, the CDR3 is TGTGCCAGCAGCAATAGCCGGGGTACTGAAGCTTTCTTT.

V usage is TRBV19 and J usage is TRBJ1-4, with D possibly being TRBD1 (5 bases). Per the germline V gene, CDR1 is LNHDA and CDR2 is SQIVND (reference sequence). V was clipped by 5 bases and J by 6 bases, with 10 bases between them. The CDR3 is made up of 13 amino acids. The CDR3 sequence is CASSPTVDEKLFF. CDR3 nucleotide sequence: TGTGCCAGTAGTCCGACAGTGGATGAAAAACTGTTTTTT.

The J gene is TRBJ2-1, the V gene TRBV6-2 or TRBV6-3; TRBD1 might be the D (5 bases). V was clipped by 2 bases and J by 5 bases, with 13 bases between them. Germline CDR1 and CDR2: MNHEY and SVGEGT. The CDR3 spans 15 residues. The CDR3: CASSYGAEQNNEQFF. CDR3 bases: TGTGCCAGCAGTTACGGGGCGGAACAGAACAATGAGCAGTTCTTC.